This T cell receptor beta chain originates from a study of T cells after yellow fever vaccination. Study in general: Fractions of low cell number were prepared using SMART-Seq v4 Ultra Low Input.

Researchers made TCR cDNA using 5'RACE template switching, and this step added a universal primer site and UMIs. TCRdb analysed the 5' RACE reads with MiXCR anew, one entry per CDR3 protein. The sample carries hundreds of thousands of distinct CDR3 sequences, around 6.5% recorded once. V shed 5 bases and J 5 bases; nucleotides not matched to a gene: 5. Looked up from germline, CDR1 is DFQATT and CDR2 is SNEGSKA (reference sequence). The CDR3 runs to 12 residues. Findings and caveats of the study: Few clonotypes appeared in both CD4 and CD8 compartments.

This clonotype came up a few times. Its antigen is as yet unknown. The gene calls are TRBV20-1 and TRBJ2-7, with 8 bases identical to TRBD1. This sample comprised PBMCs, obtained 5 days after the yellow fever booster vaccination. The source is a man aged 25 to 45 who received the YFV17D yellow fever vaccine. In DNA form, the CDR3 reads TGCAGTGCTCAGGGGGCGAAGGACGAGCAGTACTTC. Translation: CSAQGAKDEQYF.